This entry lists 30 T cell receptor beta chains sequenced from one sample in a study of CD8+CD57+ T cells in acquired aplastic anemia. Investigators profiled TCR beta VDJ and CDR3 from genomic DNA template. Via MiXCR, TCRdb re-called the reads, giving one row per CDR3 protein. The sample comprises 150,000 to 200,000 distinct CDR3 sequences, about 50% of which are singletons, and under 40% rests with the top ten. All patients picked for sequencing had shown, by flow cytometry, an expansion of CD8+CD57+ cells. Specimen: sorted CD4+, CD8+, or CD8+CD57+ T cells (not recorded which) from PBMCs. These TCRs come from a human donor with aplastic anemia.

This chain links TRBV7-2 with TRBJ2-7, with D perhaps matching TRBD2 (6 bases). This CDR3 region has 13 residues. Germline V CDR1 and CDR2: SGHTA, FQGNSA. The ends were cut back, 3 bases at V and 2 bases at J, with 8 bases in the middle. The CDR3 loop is CASSFGGAYEQYF. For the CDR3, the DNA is TGTGCCAGCAGCTTTGGCGGGGCCTACGAGCAGTACTTC.

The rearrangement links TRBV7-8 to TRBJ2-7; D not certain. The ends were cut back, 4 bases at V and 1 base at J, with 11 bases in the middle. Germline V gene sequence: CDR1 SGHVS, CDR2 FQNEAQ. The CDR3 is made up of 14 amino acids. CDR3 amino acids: CASSSTSVSYEQYF. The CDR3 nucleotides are TGTGCCAGCAGCTCCACGTCGGTATCCTACGAGCAGTACTTC.

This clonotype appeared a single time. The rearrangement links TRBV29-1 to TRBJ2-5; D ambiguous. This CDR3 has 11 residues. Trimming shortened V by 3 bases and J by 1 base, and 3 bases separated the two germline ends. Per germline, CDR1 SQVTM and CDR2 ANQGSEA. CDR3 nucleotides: TGCAGCGTTGAGGGCCAAGAGACCCAGTACTTC. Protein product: CSVEGQETQYF.

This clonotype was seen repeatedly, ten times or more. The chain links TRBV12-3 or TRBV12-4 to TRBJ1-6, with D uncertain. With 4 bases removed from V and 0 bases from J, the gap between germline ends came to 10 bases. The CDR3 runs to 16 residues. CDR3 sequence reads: CASSSPKSSYNSPLHF. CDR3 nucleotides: TGTGCCAGCAGTTCCCCAAAGAGCTCCTATAATTCACCCCTCCACTTT.

This CDR3 reads CASSTGWTYGYTF. The CDR3 nucleotides read TGTGCCAGCAGTACAGGGTGGACCTATGGCTACACCTTC. V usage is TRBV6-1 and J usage is TRBJ1-2; perhaps TRBD1 as D (6 bases). The germline V gene encodes CDR1 MNHNS and CDR2 SASEGT. Trimming stripped 5 bases from V and 4 bases from J, with 11 bases between. CDR3 length equals 13 residues.

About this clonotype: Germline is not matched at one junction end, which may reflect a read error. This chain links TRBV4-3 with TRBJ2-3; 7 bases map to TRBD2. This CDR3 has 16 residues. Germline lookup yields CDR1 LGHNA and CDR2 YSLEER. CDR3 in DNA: TGCGCCAGCAGCCCGGGCGGGGCGGGAGTGTCAGATACGCAGCGTTTT. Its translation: CASSPGGAGVSDTQRF.

The CDR3 coding sequence is TGTGCCAGCAGCATTAGCGGGAGTACTGAGACCCAGTACTTC. Translated, it gives CASSISGSTETQYF. The chain is built from TRBV9 and TRBJ2-5; the match to TRBD2 covers 9 bases. Germline assignment: CDR1 SGDLS and CDR2 YYNGEE. The J segment lost 5 bases and the V segment lost 4 bases, leaving 6 bases of the junction unmatched. The CDR3 spans 14 residues. Full variable domain (remainder filled in from reference TRBV9 and TRBJ2-5): DSGVTQTPKHLITATGQRVTLRCSPRSGDLSVYWYQQSLDQGLQFLIQYYNGEERAKGNILERFSAQQFPDLHSELNLSSLELGDSALYFCASSISGSTETQYFGPGTRLLVL.

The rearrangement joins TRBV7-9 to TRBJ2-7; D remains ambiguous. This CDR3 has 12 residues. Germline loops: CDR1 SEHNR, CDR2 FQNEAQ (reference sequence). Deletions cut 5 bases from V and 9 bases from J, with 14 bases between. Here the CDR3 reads CASSLGTVGQYF. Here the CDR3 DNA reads TGTGCCAGCAGCCTAGGTACTGTCGGGCAGTACTTC.

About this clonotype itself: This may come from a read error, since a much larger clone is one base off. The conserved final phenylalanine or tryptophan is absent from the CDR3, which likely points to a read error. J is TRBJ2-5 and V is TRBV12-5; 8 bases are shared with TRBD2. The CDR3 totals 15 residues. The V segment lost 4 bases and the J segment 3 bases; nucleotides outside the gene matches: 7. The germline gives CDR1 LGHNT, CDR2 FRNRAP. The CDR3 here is CASGSRGGSEETQYS. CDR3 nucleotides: TGTGCTAGTGGTTCACGGGGGGGCTCAGAAGAGACCCAGTACTCC.

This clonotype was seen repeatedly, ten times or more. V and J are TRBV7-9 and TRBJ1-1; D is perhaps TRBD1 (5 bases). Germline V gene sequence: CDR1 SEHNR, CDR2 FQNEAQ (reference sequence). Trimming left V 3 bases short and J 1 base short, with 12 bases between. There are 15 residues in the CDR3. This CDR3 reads CASSFDRAQNTEAFF. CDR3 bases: TGTGCCAGCAGCTTTGACAGAGCGCAGAACACTGAAGCTTTCTTT.

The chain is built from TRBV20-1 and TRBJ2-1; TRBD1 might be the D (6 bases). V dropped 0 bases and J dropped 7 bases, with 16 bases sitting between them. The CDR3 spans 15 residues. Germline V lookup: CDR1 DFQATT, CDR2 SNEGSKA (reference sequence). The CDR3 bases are TGCAGTGCTAGAGAGAGTTACAGGGTGGAGAATGAGCAGTTCTTC. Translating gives CSARESYRVENEQFF.

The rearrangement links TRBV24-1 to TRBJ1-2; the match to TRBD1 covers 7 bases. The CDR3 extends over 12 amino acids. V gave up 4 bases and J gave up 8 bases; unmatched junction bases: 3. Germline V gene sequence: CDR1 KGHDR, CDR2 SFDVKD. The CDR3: CATSDDREGYTF. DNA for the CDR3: TGTGCCACCAGTGACGACAGGGAAGGCTACACCTTC.

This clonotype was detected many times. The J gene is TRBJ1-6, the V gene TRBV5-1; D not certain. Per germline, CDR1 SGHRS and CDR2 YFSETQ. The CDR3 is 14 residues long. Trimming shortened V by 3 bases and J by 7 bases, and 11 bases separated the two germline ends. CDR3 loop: CASSSDSPNSPLHF. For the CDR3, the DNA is TGCGCCAGCAGCTCGGACTCTCCGAATTCACCCCTCCACTTT.

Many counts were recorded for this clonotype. This chain's CDR3 is CASSLGPGELFF. DNA for the CDR3: TGTGCCAGCAGTTTAGGGCCCGGGGAGCTGTTTTTT. The chain links TRBV7-3 to TRBJ2-2; D not certain. Between the trimmed V and J ends, which lost 6 bases and 6 bases, there was a span of 8 bases. CDR1 and CDR2 (germline): SGHTA, FQGTGA. CDR3 length equals 12 residues.

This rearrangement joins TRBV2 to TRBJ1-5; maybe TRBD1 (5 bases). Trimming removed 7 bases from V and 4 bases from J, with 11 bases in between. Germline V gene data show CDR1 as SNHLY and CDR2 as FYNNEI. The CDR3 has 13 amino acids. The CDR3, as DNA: TGTGCCAGCACCGGGGCCCAAAATCAGCCCCAGCATTTT. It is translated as CASTGAQNQPQHF.

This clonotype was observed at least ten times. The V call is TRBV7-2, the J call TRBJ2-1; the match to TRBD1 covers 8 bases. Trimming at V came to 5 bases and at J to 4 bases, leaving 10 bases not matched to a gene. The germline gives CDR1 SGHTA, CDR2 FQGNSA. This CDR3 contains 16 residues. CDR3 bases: TGTGCCAGCAGCAAGACAGGGGCGATCTTTTACAATGAGCAGTTCTTC. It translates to CASSKTGAIFYNEQFF.

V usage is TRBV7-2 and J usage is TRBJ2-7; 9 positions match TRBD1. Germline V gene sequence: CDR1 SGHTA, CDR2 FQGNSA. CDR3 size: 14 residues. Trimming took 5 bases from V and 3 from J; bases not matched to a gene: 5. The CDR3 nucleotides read TGTGCCAGCAGCACGGGACAGGGAAACTACGAGCAGTACTTC. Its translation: CASSTGQGNYEQYF.

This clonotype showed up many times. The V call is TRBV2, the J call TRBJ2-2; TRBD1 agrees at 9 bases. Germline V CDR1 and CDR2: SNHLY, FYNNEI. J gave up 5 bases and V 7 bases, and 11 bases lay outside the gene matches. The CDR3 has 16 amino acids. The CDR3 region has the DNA TGTGCCAGCAAGGGAGAACAGGGGGCGCAGACCGGGGAGCTGTTTTTT. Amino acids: CASKGEQGAQTGELFF.

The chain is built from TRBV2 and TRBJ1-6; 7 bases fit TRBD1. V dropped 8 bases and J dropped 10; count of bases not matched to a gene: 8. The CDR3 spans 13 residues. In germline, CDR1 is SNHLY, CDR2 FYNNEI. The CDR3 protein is CASRRDRTSPLHF. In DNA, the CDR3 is TGTGCCAGCCGGCGGGACAGAACATCACCCCTCCACTTT.

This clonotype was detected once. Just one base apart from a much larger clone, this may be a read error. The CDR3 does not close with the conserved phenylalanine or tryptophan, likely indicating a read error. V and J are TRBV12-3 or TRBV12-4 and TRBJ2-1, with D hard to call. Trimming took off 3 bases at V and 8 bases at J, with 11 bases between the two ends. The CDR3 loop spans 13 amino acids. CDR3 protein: CASSFSNRDEQFS. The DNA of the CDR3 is TGTGCCAGCAGTTTTTCGAATAGGGATGAGCAGTTCTCC.

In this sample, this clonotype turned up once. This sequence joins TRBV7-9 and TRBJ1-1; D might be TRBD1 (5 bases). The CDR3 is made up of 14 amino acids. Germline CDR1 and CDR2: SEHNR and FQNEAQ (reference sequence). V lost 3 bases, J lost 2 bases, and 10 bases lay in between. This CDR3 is CASSFDGGNTEAFF. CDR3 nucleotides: TGTGCCAGCAGCTTTGACGGGGGAAACACTGAAGCTTTCTTT.

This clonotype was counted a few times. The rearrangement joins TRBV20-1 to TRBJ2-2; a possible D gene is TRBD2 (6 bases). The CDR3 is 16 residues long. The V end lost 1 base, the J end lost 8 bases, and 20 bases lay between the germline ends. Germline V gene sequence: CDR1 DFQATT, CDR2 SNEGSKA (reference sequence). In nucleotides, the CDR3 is TGCAGTGCTAGAGCCCCGTATACGGGAGAAGCTGGGGAGCTGTTTTTT. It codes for CSARAPYTGEAGELFF.

In DNA, the CDR3 is TGTGCCAGCGGCTCGACAGCCGAGAGCACTGAAGCTTTCTTT. It specifies CASGSTAESTEAFF. The genes are TRBV6-4 and TRBJ1-1; TRBD1 is a possible D gene (5 bases). Per germline, CDR1 MRHNA and CDR2 SNTAGT. The ends were cut back, 8 bases at V and 4 bases at J, with 17 bases in the middle. The CDR3 has 14 residues.

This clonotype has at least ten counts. CDR3 residues: CASSLIAGGLDEQYF. The CDR3 DNA is TGTGCCAGCAGTCTGATAGCGGGAGGGTTGGACGAGCAGTACTTC. The chain carries TRBV27 and TRBJ2-7, with 11 bases fitting TRBD2. J lost 5 bases, V lost 5 bases, and 8 bases had no gene match. The CDR3 spans 15 residues. Germline CDR1 MNHEY, CDR2 SMNVEV (reference sequence).

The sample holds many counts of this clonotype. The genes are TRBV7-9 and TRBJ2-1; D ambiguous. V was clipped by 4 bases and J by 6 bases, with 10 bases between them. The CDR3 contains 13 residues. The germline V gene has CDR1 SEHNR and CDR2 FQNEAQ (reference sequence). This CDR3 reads CASSSGRGNEQFF. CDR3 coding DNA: TGTGCCAGCAGCTCCGGTCGAGGCAATGAGCAGTTCTTC.

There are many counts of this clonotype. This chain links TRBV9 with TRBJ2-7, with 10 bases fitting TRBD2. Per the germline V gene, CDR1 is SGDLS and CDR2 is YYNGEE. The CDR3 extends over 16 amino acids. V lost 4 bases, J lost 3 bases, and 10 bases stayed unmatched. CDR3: CASSPHWLAGDYEQYF. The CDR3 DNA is TGTGCCAGCAGCCCCCATTGGCTAGCGGGAGACTACGAGCAGTACTTC.

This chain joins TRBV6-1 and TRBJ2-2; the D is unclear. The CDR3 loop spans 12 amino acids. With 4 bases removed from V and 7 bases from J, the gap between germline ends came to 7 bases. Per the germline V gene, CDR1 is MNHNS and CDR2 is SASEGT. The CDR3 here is CASSVLGGELFF. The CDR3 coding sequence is TGTGCCAGCAGTGTTCTGGGCGGGGAGCTGTTTTTT.

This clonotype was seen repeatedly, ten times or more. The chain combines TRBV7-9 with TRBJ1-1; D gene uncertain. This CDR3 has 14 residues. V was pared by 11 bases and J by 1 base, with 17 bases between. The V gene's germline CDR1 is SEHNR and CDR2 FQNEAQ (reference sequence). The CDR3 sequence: CAGSFTESNTEAFF. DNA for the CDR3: TGTGCCGGAAGTTTTACGGAATCGAACACTGAAGCTTTCTTT.

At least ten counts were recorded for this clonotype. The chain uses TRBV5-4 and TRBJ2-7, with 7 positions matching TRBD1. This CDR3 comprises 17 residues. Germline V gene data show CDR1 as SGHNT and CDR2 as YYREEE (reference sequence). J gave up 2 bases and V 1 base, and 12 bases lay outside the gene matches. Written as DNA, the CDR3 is TGTGCCAGCAGCTTGTACCCCCCAAGGGACAGAACCTACGAGCAGTACTTC. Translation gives CASSLYPPRDRTYEQYF.

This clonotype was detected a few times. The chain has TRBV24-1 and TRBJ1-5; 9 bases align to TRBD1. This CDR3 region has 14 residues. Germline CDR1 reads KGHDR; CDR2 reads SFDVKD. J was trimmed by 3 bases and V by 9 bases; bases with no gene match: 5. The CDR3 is CATLGQGLNQPQHF. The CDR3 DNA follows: TGTGCCACCTTGGGACAGGGACTCAATCAGCCCCAGCATTTT.